This T cell receptor beta chain was obtained from a study of T cells expressing NK-cell markers. Study-level background: In sorted CD3+CD56+NKG2C+, CD3+CD56+NKG2C- and CD3+CD56-NKG2C+ T cells, TCR beta repertoires were obtained. Most of the eight sequenced donors tested HCMV-seropositive; one tested seronegative.

About this clonotype itself: No antigen is known for it.

Germline lookup yields CDR1 SGHNT and CDR2 YENEEA. CDR3 length: 14 residues. From its re-call of the 5' RACE reads, TCRdb lists each CDR3 protein once, without DNA. This sample carries roughly 450,000 distinct CDR3 sequences, with under 1.5% going to the ten biggest clones. Findings and caveats of the study: These same clonotypes (in a few donors) also led the CD3+CD56-NKG2C+ fraction.

Sequenced: blood T cells: a sorted CD56 or NKG2C T cell subset, CD4+ or CD8+ T cells, or bulk PBMC T cells (not recorded which). The chain combines TRBV11-3 with TRBJ1-2; the D call of TRBD1 rests on TCRdb alone, since no DNA is present to check it. The source of this sequence is a woman in her fifties or sixties in good health. CDR3 sequence: CASSYAMGQGGYTF. Together with reference TRBV11-3 and TRBJ1-2, the CDR3 gives the full variable domain: EAGVVQSPRYKIIEKKQPVAFWCNPISGHNTLYWYLQNLGQGPELLIRYENEEAVDDSQLPKDRFSAERLKGVDSTLKIQPAELGDSAVYLCASSYAMGQGGYTFGSGTRLTVV.